This record covers a single T cell receptor (beta chain). There is no known antigen for this receptor. No base quality values were provided; no much bigger clone lies one nucleotide off. The data were obtained in a study of blood T cell repertoires in COVID-19 (dated by TCRdb to about 2020). About the investigation overall: Collaborator samples came from the United States, Italy and Spain and covered acute and convalescent phases of COVID-19. The prospective study material was composed of cDNA or gDNA derived from T cells, B-cell-depleted T cells, or PBMCs. Deeply sampled blood TCRbeta repertoires from subjects exposed to, actively infected with, or recovered from COVID-19 were included in the dataset. The repertoires were released in a freely available public database meant as a resource for research on the immune response to SARS-CoV-2. Samples came from the ongoing ImmuneRACE study (first 160 participants) plus 1,254 subjects from 6 global collaborators. Nearly every sample came with metadata listing a de-identified subject ID, COVID-19 status, age in years and sex. Where HLA class I and class II types were available, the types were taken from metadata supplied by the sample provider, not from assay-based typing.

The collaborating institutions used their own protocols to collect whole blood in K2EDTA tubes. For TCRbeta analysis, collaborator samples were shipped as frozen whole blood, as isolated PBMCs, or as DNA extracted from either sample type. Paper-wide results and their limitations: How much clinical and demographic metadata was included differed by source and by participant, and the metadata was provided uncurated.

TCRbeta CDR3 regions were amplified from genomic DNA by means of the immunoSEQ Assay, a bias-controlled multiplex PCR. The source study handled its data this way. The number of nucleated cells in each sample was estimated by amplification of reference gene primers within the assay. To quantify the absolute abundance of each unique TCRbeta CDR3 rearrangement, sequence reads were collapsed and filtered. For each sample, productive Simpson clonality was calculated by taking the square root of Simpson's diversity index across productive rearrangements. TCRdb holds this immuneACCESS table with in-frame rearrangements only. Some clones are missing; in checked studies, unresolved V genes explain under half, and the rest has no known cause. V, J and clone size reflect that table, while D and trimming were determined from the DNA. The sample table lists 100,000 to 150,000 clones, about four fifths of them with a count of one. The ten largest clonotypes hold 1.4% of the sample.

The sequencing sample was made of peripheral blood. This TCR was recovered from a man between 60 and 70 years old with acute or convalescent COVID-19.

The DNA is TGCGCCAGCAGTCAAGGGGGGGACTATGGCTACACCTTC. Translation gives CASSQGGDYGYTF. Recombination linked TRBV23-1 to TRBJ1-2; matching of 5 bases hints at TRBD1 as the D gene. TRBV23-1 is designated an ORF whose function remains uncertain. V is clipped by 2 bases and J by 3 bases, and the sequence between their germline boundaries is 7 bases long. CDR3 length: 13 amino acids, cysteine to phenylalanine. The read is trimmed to its CDR3 DNA, 39 bases read in frame from base 1.